These T cell receptor beta chains were read from a single sample in a study of radiotherapy plus CTLA-4 blockade in lung cancer. TCRdb's copy holds only in-frame clones and misses some; the assay was immunoSEQ multiplex PCR. The top ten clones hold 2.4% of a sample with roughly 100,000 clones, 70% to 90% of them seen once. The input for sequencing was peripheral blood, taken from a patient treated with radiotherapy plus ipilimumab. These receptors came from a human donor with non-small cell lung cancer that progressed on radiotherapy plus ipilimumab. Some clones in this sample may be carry-over from other donors' samples. Each CDR3 is given with its conserved first and last residue. The D gene is left open where the match is weak. Where a row states a size, it is once, few, many or the class of an expanded clone; other rows omit it.

>12|TRBJ1-1|TRBV7-2|NA|once
TGTGCCAGCAGCTTAGCTTTCGGGACAACTTTCTTT
CASSLAFGTTFF
>17|TRBJ2-7|TRBV4-2|NA|NA
TGTGCCAGCAGCCCCTTGAAAGAGACGGGGGCCGACAGCGAGCAGTACTTC
CASSPLKETGADSEQYF
>13|TRBJ2-7|TRBV6-1|NA|NA
TGTGCCACCCTTACAGTTCTCACCTACGAGCAGTACTTC
CATLTVLTYEQYF
>15|TRBJ2-7|TRBV7-2|NA|NA
TGTGCCAGCAGCTTTGACAGGCCTATATTTAAGACGCAGTACTTC
CASSFDRPIFKTQYF
>14|TRBJ2-5|TRBV5-8|NA|NA
TGTGCCAGCAGACGCCGGACAGATAAAGAGACCCAGTACTTC
CASRRRTDKETQYF
>14|TRBJ2-2|TRBV5-5|NA|NA
TGTGCCAGCAGCTCCCGACAGAACACCGGGGAGCTGTTTTTT
CASSSRQNTGELFF
>14|TRBJ2-2|TRBV7-3|NA|once
TGTGCCAGCAGCTCGCAGGGAGGCACCGGGGAGCTGTTTTTT
CASSSQGGTGELFF
>14|TRBJ2-7|TRBV4-1|TRBD1|NA
TGCGCCAGCAACCGGGACAGGGAGACCTACGAGCAGTACTTC
CASNRDRETYEQYF
>15|TRBJ2-1|TRBV9|NA|NA
TGTGCCAGCAGCGTCATGGGGGAACACTACAATGAGCAGTTCTTC
CASSVMGEHYNEQFF
>15|TRBJ2-2|TRBV6-6|NA|NA
TGTGCCAGCAGTTACTCATTCCAGGGGATAGGGGAGCTGTTTTTT
CASSYSFQGIGELFF
>14|TRBJ1-4|TRBV10-3|NA|NA
TGTGCCAGCGCCCCCGGACGGGGGGAAGAAAAACTGTTTTTT
CASAPGRGEEKLFF
>13|TRBJ1-6|TRBV6-1|NA|NA
TGTGCCAGCAGTGACCGCAGGAATTCACCCCTCCACTTT
CASSDRRNSPLHF
>12|TRBJ1-1|TRBV4-1|NA|NA
TGCGCCAGCAGCCAACCCGACAGTCGGGCTTTCTTT
CASSQPDSRAFF
>13|TRBJ2-3|TRBV7-2|NA|NA
TGTGCCAGCAGCGCTCTAAACACAGATACGCAGTATTTT
CASSALNTDTQYF
>13|TRBJ1-2|TRBV5-1|NA|NA
TGCGCCAGCAGCTTACCGACAGGTAATGGCTACACCTTC
CASSLPTGNGYTF
>13|TRBJ1-5|TRBV28|NA|NA
TGTGCCAGCAGTTGGGGTACCCGGCAGCCCCAGCATTTT
CASSWGTRQPQHF
>14|TRBJ1-2|TRBV4-3|NA|NA
TGCGCCAGCAGCCCTGGACCGACCTTAGGTGGCTACACCTTC
CASSPGPTLGGYTF
>13|TRBJ1-2|TRBV5-1|NA|NA
TGCGCCAGCAGCTTGGTTGGGGGCGATGGCTACACCTTC
CASSLVGGDGYTF
>13|TRBJ2-3|TRBV11-2|NA|NA
TGTGCCAGCAGCCCCTCTGTTCTAGATACGCAGTATTTT
CASSPSVLDTQYF
>15|TRBJ2-7|TRBV7-2|NA|NA
TGTGCCAGCACGCCCGGGTCATTTGGCCCCTACGAGCAGTACTTC
CASTPGSFGPYEQYF
>14|TRBJ1-2|TRBV2|TRBD1|NA
TGTGCCAGCAGTGAACAGGGGGCTGGCTATGGCTACACCTTC
CASSEQGAGYGYTF
>15|TRBJ1-4|TRBV25-1|TRBD1|NA
TGTGCCAGCAGTGACGCAGGGGGCGCAGGTGAAAAACTGTTTTTT
CASSDAGGAGEKLFF
>16|TRBJ1-2|TRBV19|NA|NA
TGTGCCAGTAGTATCCGTGGGGCAGTTCCTTTCTATGGCTACACCTTC
CASSIRGAVPFYGYTF
>15|TRBJ1-2|TRBV5-1|TRBD1|NA
TGCGCCAGCAGCTTGAGACAGGGGGCAGAGAGGGGCTACACCTTC
CASSLRQGAERGYTF
>16|TRBJ1-3|TRBV6-6|TRBD1|NA
TGTGCCAGCAGTCAGTCACAGGGGCTAAGGGGAAACACCATATATTTT
CASSQSQGLRGNTIYF
>13|TRBJ2-5|TRBV2|NA|few
TGTGCCAGCAGAGCATCAGGGGAAAAGACCCAGTACTTC
CASRASGEKTQYF
>13|TRBJ1-1|TRBV7-3|TRBD1|NA
TGTGCCAGCAGCTCCGACAGGGCTACTGAAGCTTTCTTT
CASSSDRATEAFF
>14|TRBJ1-2|TRBV5-1|NA|once
TGCGCCAGCAGCTTCACAGGGATAATGTATGGCTACACCTTC
CASSFTGIMYGYTF
>14|TRBJ1-1|TRBV10-3|NA|NA
TGTGCCATCAGTGACAGGGGTGAGAACACTGAAGCTTTCTTT
CAISDRGENTEAFF
>16|TRBJ2-2|TRBV4-2|NA|NA
TGTGCCAGCAGCCAAGCCCCGGGTCCGAACACCGGGGAGCTGTTTTTT
CASSQAPGPNTGELFF
>16|TRBJ1-1|TRBV7-2|TRBD1|NA
TGTGCCAGCAGCTTAAGTTATCAGGGGGCGGGCACTGAAGCTTTCTTT
CASSLSYQGAGTEAFF
>12|TRBJ1-2|TRBV10-3|TRBD1|few
TGTGCCATCGGGACAGCTGATTATGGCTACACCTTC
CAIGTADYGYTF
>15|TRBJ1-1|TRBV5-8|TRBD1|NA
TGTGCCAGCAGCTTCTGGGACAGGGAAGGAACTGAAGCTTTCTTT
CASSFWDREGTEAFF
>14|TRBJ1-3|TRBV6-5|NA|NA
TGTGCCAGCGGGGGGGGCATAGGTGGAAACACCATATATTTT
CASGGGIGGNTIYF
>15|TRBJ2-5|TRBV5-1|TRBD1|once
TGCGCCAGCAGCTATCGGACAGGAATTGCAGAGACCCAGTACTTC
CASSYRTGIAETQYF
>13|TRBJ1-3|TRBV19|NA|few
TGTGCCAGCCACAGGGCTGAAGGAAACACCATATATTTT
CASHRAEGNTIYF
>12|TRBJ1-2|TRBV30|NA|once
TGTGCCGCAAAGACAGGAAGTCATGGCTACACCTTC
CAAKTGSHGYTF
>13|TRBJ1-1|TRBV12-5|NA|once
TGTGCTAGTGGTCTAATCAGGGCTGCTGAAGCTTCCTTT
CASGLIRAAEASF
>16|TRBJ1-1|TRBV4-2|NA|NA
TGTGCCAGCAGCCAAGATCCCCAGGGCGTTAACACTGAAGCTTTCTTT
CASSQDPQGVNTEAFF
>16|TRBJ1-5|TRBV18|NA|NA
TGTGCCAGCTCACAATCACGGGTGGGGCTCAATCAGCCCCAGCATTTT
CASSQSRVGLNQPQHF
>14|TRBJ2-5|TRBV18|NA|NA
TGTGCCAGCTCACCAAATACTGGGGCAGAGACCCAGTACTTC
CASSPNTGAETQYF
>13|TRBJ2-7|TRBV6-6|TRBD1|NA
TGTGCCAGCAGTAGGACAGGGGCCTACGAGCAGTACTTC
CASSRTGAYEQYF
>15|TRBJ1-5|TRBV7-2|TRBD1|NA
TGTGCCAGCAGCCCCGGGACAGGGGGATGGCAGCCCCAGCATTTT
CASSPGTGGWQPQHF
>15|TRBJ1-2|TRBV9|NA|NA
TGTGCCAGCAGCTTAGACGACAGAGCTAACTATGGCTACACCTTC
CASSLDDRANYGYTF
>17|TRBJ2-1|TRBV5-6|NA|NA
TGTGCCAGCAGCTCGCAGGGTCTCGGTCAGCCGGTCAATGAGCAGTTCTTC
CASSSQGLGQPVNEQFF
>15|TRBJ2-5|TRBV7-7|NA|NA
TGTGCTAGCAGCTTAAGGGGCGGCTTCGGAGAGACCCAGTACTTC
CASSLRGGFGETQYF
>14|TRBJ2-7|TRBV19|NA|NA
TGTGCCAGTAGTATAGATTTACAGGGCTACGAGCAGTACTTC
CASSIDLQGYEQYF
>15|TRBJ1-4|TRBV7-2|TRBD1|NA
TGTGCCAGCAGCTTTGCAGGGGGTCTGGGTGAAAAACTGTTTTTT
CASSFAGGLGEKLFF
>15|TRBJ1-1|TRBV9|NA|few
TGTGCCAGCGGTAAATGGGGGGCGGCGAACACTGAAGCTTTCTTT
CASGKWGAANTEAFF
>14|TRBJ1-3|TRBV9|TRBD1|NA
TGTGCCAGCAGTAAGGGGACAGGAGGAAACACCATATATTTT
CASSKGTGGNTIYF
>15|TRBJ2-1|TRBV5-1|NA|NA
TGCGCCAGCAGCTTGGGGGCTTTGGGGGCTGGTGAGCAGTTCTTC
CASSLGALGAGEQFF
>12|TRBJ1-1|TRBV2|NA|NA
TGTGCCAGCAGGCCTGACAGGACCGAAGCTTTCTTT
CASRPDRTEAFF
>15|TRBJ2-7|TRBV6-6|NA|NA
TGTGCCAGCAGTTACTCGAGAGTAGCGGCCTACGAGCAGTACTTC
CASSYSRVAAYEQYF
>14|TRBJ2-5|TRBV7-8|NA|few
TGTGCCAGCAGCCGTGGACACGAGCAAGAGACCCAGTACTTC
CASSRGHEQETQYF
>14|TRBJ2-3|TRBV5-1|NA|NA
TGCGCCAGCAGCTTGGTGGGCAGTACAGATACGCAGTATTTT
CASSLVGSTDTQYF
>18|TRBJ1-5|TRBV7-8|TRBD1|NA
TGTGCCAGCAGCTTAAGAAGGAGGGGACAGGGTGCATACCAGCCCCAGCATTTT
CASSLRRRGQGAYQPQHF
>16|TRBJ1-2|TRBV29-1|NA|once
TGCAGCGTTGGGAGGGCCACCCTATTTTCTTCAGGTGGCTACACCTTC
CSVGRATLFSSGGYTF
>12|TRBJ2-7|TRBV19|NA|once
TGTGCCAGTATGGGACATTCCTACGAGCAGTACTTC
CASMGHSYEQYF